This T cell receptor (beta chain) originates from a study of identical twins. Broader study findings: Excess sharing by twins proved weaker in beta out-of-frame sequences. Within cord blood, abundant beta clonotypes carried fewer insertions, but memory repertoires showed no such trend.

A single record per CDR3 protein comes from TCRdb applying MiXCR to the 5' RACE reads. The data show approximately 700,000 distinct CDR3 sequences, 5.5% to 6.5% seen once. Each donor (without exception) was a healthy Caucasian. The CDR3 extends over 19 amino acids. Germline loops: CDR1 SGHAT, CDR2 FQNNGV. Trimming cost V 1 base and J 4 bases; bases outside gene matches: 12. Points on this clonotype: Its target is unknown.

V is TRBV11-2 and J is TRBJ2-1; TRBD2 matches 11 bases. The sequence came from a man younger than 30 in good health. The sequencing sample was made of naive T cells sorted from blood. The CDR3 sequence: CASSLGRLAGRFLYNEQFF. The CDR3, as DNA: TGTGCCAGCAGCTTAGGGAGACTAGCGGGAAGGTTCCTATACAATGAGCAGTTCTTC.